This T cell receptor (beta chain) was retrieved from a study of T cells in localized non-small cell lung cancer. A word on this clone: What it binds is not known.

Notes on the study in general: Within adjacent lung there appeared a median around 60 of the top 100 tumor clones. Heterogeneity stays possible, as sequencing covered only one tumor region. Tumor showed lower T cell clonality than uninvolved adjacent lung, where it was highest.

With 3 bases removed from V and 6 bases from J, the gap between germline ends came to 15 bases. In germline, CDR1 is SGHNT, CDR2 YENEEA. The CDR3 is 15 residues long. TCRdb's table, derived via immunoSEQ multiplex PCR, lists solely in-frame clones and lacks some. Among about 3,400 clones listed, around a fifth were seen once. The sequencing used lung tumor tissue, collected before any cancer treatment. J is TRBJ1-3 and V is TRBV11-3, with D possibly being TRBD1 (5 bases). This receptor was identified in a man aged 18 to 49 with stage II lung adenocarcinoma. The CDR3 sequence is CASSLSVGGINTIYF. In nucleotides, the CDR3 is TGTGCCAGCAGCTTGTCTGTCGGGGGAATAAACACCATATATTTT.